This TCR beta chain was recorded in a study of shared clonotypes between healthy human individuals. The overall study: A couple of women and a few men aged 18 to 49 made up the donors.

At a deep level, the assay was run. Several immunoSEQ plates received, in even portions, the genomic DNA of each subset. Generated by immunoSEQ multiplex PCR, the TCRdb table keeps only in-frame clones and is missing some. The table records some 92,000 clones, roughly half of them present only once. All donors were healthy HIV-negative adults lacking recent acute infections or vaccinations. V lost 0 bases and J lost 8; bases outside the gene matches: 11. CDR3 length: 17 residues. The germline V gene has CDR1 LGHNA and CDR2 YSLEER. Sequenced sample: PBMCs. The V gene is TRBV4-3, the J gene TRBJ2-1; TRBD2 matches 9 bases. The clonotype was recovered from a woman in her 40s in good health. Some clones in this sample may be carry-over from other donors' samples. Here the CDR3 reads CASSQDEKGLAVHEQFF. The CDR3 nucleotides read TGCGCCAGCAGCCAAGATGAAAAGGGACTAGCAGTGCATGAGCAGTTCTTC.